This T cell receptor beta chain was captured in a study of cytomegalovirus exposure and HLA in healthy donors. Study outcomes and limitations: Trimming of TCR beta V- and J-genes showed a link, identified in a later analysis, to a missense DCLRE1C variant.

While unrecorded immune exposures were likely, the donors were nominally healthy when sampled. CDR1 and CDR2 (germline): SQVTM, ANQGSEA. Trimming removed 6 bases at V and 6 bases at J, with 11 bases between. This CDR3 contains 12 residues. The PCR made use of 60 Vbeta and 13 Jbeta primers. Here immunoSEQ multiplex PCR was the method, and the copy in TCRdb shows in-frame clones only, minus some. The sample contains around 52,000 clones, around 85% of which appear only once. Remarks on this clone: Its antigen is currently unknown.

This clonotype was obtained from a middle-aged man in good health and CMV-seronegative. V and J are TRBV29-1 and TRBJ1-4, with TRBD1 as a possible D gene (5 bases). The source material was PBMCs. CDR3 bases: TGCAGCGTGGGAAGGGGCGATGAAAAACTGTTTTTT. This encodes CSVGRGDEKLFF.